Included here is one T cell receptor (beta chain) sequence, with context. Its antigen is still unknown. These data come from a study of graft-versus-host responses after intestinal transplantation. Libraries were prepared by immunoSEQ multiplex PCR; TCRdb keeps only in-frame clonotypes and omits some of them. Of some 82,000 clones listed, roughly 84% are singletons. CDR1 is SGHDT, CDR2 YYEEEE, per germline. The V and J ends lost 0 bases and 1 base respectively, with 3 bases between them. The CDR3 extends over 13 amino acids. Here the sequenced sample was unstimulated CD8+ T cells sorted from spleen or lymph node cells, taken before transplant. The clonotype was recovered from a human donor who was the organ donor for an intestinal transplant. V is TRBV5-6 and J is TRBJ2-3; no clear D gene. CDR3 in DNA: TGTGCCAGCAGCTTGGACCGCACAGATACGCAGTATTTT. Amino acid sequence: CASSLDRTDTQYF. Based on the CDR3 plus reference TRBV5-6 and TRBJ2-3, the full variable domain is DAGVTQSPTHLIKTRGQQVTLRCSPKSGHDTVSWYQQALGQGPQFIFQYYEEEERQRGNFPDRFSGHQFPNYSSELNVNALLLGDSALYLCASSLDRTDTQYFGPGTRLTVL.